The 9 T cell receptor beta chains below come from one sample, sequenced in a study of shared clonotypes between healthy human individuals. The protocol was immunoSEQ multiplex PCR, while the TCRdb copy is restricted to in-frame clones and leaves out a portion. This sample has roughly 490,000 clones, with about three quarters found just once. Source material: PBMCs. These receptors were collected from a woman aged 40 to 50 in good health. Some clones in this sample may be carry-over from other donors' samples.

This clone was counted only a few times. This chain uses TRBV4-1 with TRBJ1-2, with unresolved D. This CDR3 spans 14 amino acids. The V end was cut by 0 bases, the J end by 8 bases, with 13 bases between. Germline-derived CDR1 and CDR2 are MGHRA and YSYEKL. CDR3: CASSQEEAGGGYTF. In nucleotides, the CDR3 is TGCGCCAGCAGCCAAGAGGAAGCAGGAGGCGGCTACACCTTC.

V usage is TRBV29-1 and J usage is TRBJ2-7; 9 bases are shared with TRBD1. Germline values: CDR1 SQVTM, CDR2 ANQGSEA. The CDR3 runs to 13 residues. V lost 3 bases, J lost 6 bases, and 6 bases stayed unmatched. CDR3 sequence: CSVDTGGASEQYF. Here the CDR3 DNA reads TGCAGCGTTGATACAGGGGGCGCGTCCGAGCAGTACTTC.

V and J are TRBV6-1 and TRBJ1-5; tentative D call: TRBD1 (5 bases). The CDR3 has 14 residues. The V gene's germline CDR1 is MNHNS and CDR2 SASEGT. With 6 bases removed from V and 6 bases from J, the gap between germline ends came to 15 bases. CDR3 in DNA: TGTGCCAGCAGGGGCGTAGGGGAGTCTCAGCCCCAGCATTTT. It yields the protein CASRGVGESQPQHF.

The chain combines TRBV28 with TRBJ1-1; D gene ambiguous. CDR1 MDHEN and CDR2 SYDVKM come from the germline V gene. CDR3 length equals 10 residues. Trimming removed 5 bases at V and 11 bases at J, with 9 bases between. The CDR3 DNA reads TGTGCCAGCAGTAAAGCTGGGGCTTTCTTT. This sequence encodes CASSKAGAFF.

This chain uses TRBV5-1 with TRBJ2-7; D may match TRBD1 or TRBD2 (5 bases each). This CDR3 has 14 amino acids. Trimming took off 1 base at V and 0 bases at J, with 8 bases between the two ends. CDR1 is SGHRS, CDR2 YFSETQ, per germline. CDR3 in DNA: TGCGCCAGCAGCTTGTTGGGGGTCTCCTACGAGCAGTACTTC. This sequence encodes CASSLLGVSYEQYF.

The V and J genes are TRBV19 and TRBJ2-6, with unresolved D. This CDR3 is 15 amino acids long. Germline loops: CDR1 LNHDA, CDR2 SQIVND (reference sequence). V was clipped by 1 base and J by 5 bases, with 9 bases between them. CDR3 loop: CASSIGTERANVLTF. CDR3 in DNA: TGTGCCAGTAGTATAGGTACGGAGCGGGCCAACGTCCTGACTTTC.

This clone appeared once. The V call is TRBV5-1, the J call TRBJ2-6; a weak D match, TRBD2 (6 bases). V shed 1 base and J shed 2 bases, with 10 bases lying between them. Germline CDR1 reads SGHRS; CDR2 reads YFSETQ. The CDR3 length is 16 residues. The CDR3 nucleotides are TGCGCCAGCAGCTTGTTAGGGGAGGCTGGGGCCAACGTCCTGACTTTC. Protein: CASSLLGEAGANVLTF. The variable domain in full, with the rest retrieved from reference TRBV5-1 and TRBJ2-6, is KAGVTQTPRYLIKTRGQQVTLSCSPISGHRSVSWYQQTPGQGLQFLFEYFSETQRNKGNFPGRFSGRQFSNSRSEMNVSTLELGDSALYLCASSLLGEAGANVLTFGAGSRLTVL.

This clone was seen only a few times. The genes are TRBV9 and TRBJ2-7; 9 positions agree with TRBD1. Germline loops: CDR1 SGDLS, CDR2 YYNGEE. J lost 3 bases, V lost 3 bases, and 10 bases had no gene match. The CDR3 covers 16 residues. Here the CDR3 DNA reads TGTGCCAGCAGCGCCGATCCCGGGACAGGGTACTACGAGCAGTACTTC. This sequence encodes CASSADPGTGYYEQYF.

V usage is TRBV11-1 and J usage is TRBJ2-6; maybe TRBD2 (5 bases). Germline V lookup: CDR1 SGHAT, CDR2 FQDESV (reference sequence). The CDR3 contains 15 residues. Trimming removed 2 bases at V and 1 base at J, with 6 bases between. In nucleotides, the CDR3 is TGTGCCAGCAGCTTACGGGGTTCTGGGGCCAACGTCCTGACTTTC. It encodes CASSLRGSGANVLTF.